This T cell receptor beta chain was retrieved from a study of shared T cell receptors in the human thymus. V lost 2 bases, J lost 0 bases, and 13 bases stayed unmatched. The CDR3 length is 18 residues. Germline assignment: CDR1 SGHRS and CDR2 YFSETQ. Only in-frame clones appear in the TCRdb table, and some are missing; sequencing was by immunoSEQ multiplex PCR. The sample carries 700,000 or so clones, 70% to 90% recorded once. The sample was also linked to a second study, of human thymus T cells. Turning to that study: All donors were healthy Finnish infants who were undergoing corrective surgery to treat congenital heart defects. The source of the thymus tissue was resections taken during corrective heart surgery. In thymic and blood repertoires alike, V and J usage looked biased. Reports from related research described highly overlapping thymic repertoires among unrelated individuals.

The source is a girl less than two years old with a congenital heart defect. The J gene is TRBJ1-2, the V gene TRBV5-1; 7 bases align to TRBD1. Sequencing was carried out using thymocytes. This CDR3 is CASSFPTGPQGANYGYTF. The CDR3 bases are TGCGCCAGCAGCTTTCCGACAGGGCCCCAGGGGGCTAACTATGGCTACACCTTC.